The present TCR beta chain was sequenced within a study of blood T cell repertoires in COVID-19. Study-level information: The study drew acute and convalescent COVID-19 samples from the United States, Italy and Spain. PBMCs, B-cell-depleted T cells, or T cells were the source of the cDNA or gDNA that made up the material.

In the authors' methods: From reference gene primer amplification, estimates of nucleated cell counts were derived. Method: immunoSEQ multiplex PCR; TCRdb's copy keeps in-frame clones and lacks some. V and J calls and clone size follow that table, whereas D and trimming were derived from the DNA. The sample consists of about 50,000 clones, approximately 89% of them appearing once. Germline V CDR1 and CDR2: GTSNPN, SVGIG (reference sequence). Unmatched junction bases numbered 10, after V lost 6 bases and J lost 8 bases. The CDR3 has 13 amino acids. This clonotype was obtained from a man older than 75 with active or convalescent COVID-19. V gene TRBV30 combines with J gene TRBJ1-2; 9 positions match TRBD1. Sequencing was performed on peripheral blood. The CDR3 here is CACPQGAVQGYTF. Here the CDR3 DNA reads TGTGCCTGCCCACAGGGGGCTGTCCAGGGCTACACCTTC. The whole variable domain, filled in from reference TRBV30 and TRBJ1-2, reads SQTIHQWPATLVQPVGSPLSLECTVEGTSNPNLYWYRQAAGRGLQLLFYSVGIGQISSEVPQNLSASRPQDRQFILSSKKLLLSDSGFYLCACPQGAVQGYTFGSGTRLTVV.